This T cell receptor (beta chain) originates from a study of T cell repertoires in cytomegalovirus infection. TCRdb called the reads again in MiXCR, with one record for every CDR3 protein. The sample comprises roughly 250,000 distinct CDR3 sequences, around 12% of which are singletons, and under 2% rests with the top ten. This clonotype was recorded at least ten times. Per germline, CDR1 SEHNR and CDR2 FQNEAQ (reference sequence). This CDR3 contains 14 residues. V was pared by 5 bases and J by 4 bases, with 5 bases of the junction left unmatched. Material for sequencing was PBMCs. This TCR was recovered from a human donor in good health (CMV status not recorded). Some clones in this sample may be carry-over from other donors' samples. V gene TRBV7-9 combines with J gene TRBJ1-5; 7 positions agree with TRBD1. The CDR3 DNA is TGTGCCAGCAGCATCCAGGGGGGAAATCAGCCCCAGCATTTT. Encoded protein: CASSIQGGNQPQHF.